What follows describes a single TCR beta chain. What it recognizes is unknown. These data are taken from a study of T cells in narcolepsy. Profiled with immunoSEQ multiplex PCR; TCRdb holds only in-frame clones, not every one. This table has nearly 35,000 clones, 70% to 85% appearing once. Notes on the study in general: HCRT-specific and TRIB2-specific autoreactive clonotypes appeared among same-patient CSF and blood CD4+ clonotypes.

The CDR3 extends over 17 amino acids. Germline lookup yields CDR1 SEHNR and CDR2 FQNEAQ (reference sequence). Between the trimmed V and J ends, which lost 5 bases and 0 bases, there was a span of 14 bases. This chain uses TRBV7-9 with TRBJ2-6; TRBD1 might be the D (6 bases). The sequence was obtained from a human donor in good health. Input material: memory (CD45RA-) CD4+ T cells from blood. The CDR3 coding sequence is TGTGCCAGCAGCCCTCCCGGGACAACCTCTGGGGCCAACGTCCTGACTTTC. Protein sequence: CASSPPGTTSGANVLTF.